This paragraph covers one TCR beta chain sequence. Its antigen remains unidentified. A multiplex PCR was run with 60 Vbeta primers and 13 Jbeta primers. Profiling relied on immunoSEQ multiplex PCR, and the TCRdb table lists in-frame clones only, not all of them. Here the sample spans roughly 150,000 clones, approximately 85% being singletons. Germline V gives CDR1 ENHRY, CDR2 SYGVKD. The V end was cut by 0 bases, the J end by 4 bases, with 18 bases between. The CDR3 contains 17 residues. The entry originates in a study of cytomegalovirus exposure and HLA in healthy donors. General study points: A few chains tied to CMV proved CMV antigen-specific in vitro. For most TCR beta V segments, an earlier analysis put the productive rate at about 87% or about 30% of the time. As a later analysis showed, a missense DCLRE1C variant was linked to trimming of TCR beta V- and J-genes.

The source material was PBMCs. This receptor was identified in a man between 25 and 39 years old in good health and CMV-seropositive. The chain combines TRBV10-3 with TRBJ1-1, with D maybe TRBD1 (5 bases). CDR3 nucleotide sequence: TGTGCCATCAGTGAGTCGGCCCTTTTAGGGGCTGGCACTGAAGCTTTCTTT. This gives the protein CAISESALLGAGTEAFF.